This T cell receptor beta chain is from a study of blood T cell repertoires in COVID-19 (dated by TCRdb to about 2020). Regarding the complete study: Samples from collaborators originated in the United States, Italy and Spain and spanned both the acute and convalescent phases of COVID-19. Where available, HLA class I and class II types were obtained from metadata supplied by the sample provider rather than from assay-based typing. Samples came from the ongoing ImmuneRACE study (first 160 participants) plus 1,254 subjects from 6 global collaborators. Subjects who had been exposed to COVID-19, were actively infected with it, or had recovered from it provided the deeply sampled blood TCRbeta repertoires that made up the dataset. A de-identified subject ID, COVID-19 status, age in years and sex were almost always included in the sample metadata. The material from the prospective study consisted of cDNA or gDNA derived from T cells, B-cell-depleted T cells, or PBMCs. A freely available public database, intended as a resource for researchers studying the immune response to SARS-CoV-2, is where the repertoires were released. What the work shows at the level of the full study, not this receptor alone: Clinical and demographic metadata were provided uncurated, with the amount varying by source and participant.

Points on this clone: Its antigen has not been determined. No much larger clone is present one base from it, and per-base qualities are unavailable.

Enrolling through a virtual design, the prospective study's participants ranged in age from roughly 18 to 89 years and lived across about two dozen United States geographic areas. To assign participants to cohorts, the prospective study relied on clinical history that participants themselves reported in a screening survey and a study questionnaire. Exposed participants were defined as having been in contact with someone with a PCR-confirmed or clinician-diagnosed COVID-19 case within 2 weeks of study entry. Each participant in the prospective study had whole blood, serum and a nasopharyngeal or oropharyngeal swab collected by mobile phlebotomists. Prospective study participants could optionally give additional blood draws and questionnaires over a 2-month period. Before DNA extraction, blood samples from the prospective study were shipped at room temperature or frozen. TCRbeta CDR3 regions were amplified from genomic DNA using the immunoSEQ Assay, a bias-controlled multiplex PCR. The published analysis was carried out like this. The number of nucleated cells in each sample was estimated by amplification of reference gene primers within the assay. To quantify the absolute abundance of each unique TCRbeta CDR3 rearrangement, sequence reads were collapsed and filtered. For each sample, productive Simpson clonality was calculated as the square root of Simpson's diversity index across productive rearrangements. The immuneACCESS repertoire file appears here via TCRdb, limited to in-frame rearrangements. These files lack a portion of the clones; in checked studies, under half of the deficit traces to unresolved V genes, and the cause of the others is not known. V and J calls plus clone size are reproduced from that table; the DNA served to infer D and trimming. The sample records a few hundred thousand clones, around nine tenths of which are singletons. The leading ten clones occupy approximately 0.97% of the sample.

Trimming accounts for 3 bases at V and 5 bases at J, while the number of junction bases matched to no gene is 4. Its CDR3 holds 15 amino acids, cysteine through phenylalanine. The read is trimmed to its CDR3 DNA, 45 bases read in frame from base 1. From the germline V gene, CDR1 is MDHEN and CDR2 is SYDVKM. The rearranged chain carries TRBV28 and TRBJ1-5; TRBD1 lines up with 10 middle nucleotides. Sample: PBMCs or T cells enriched from blood (not recorded which). This clonotype was sampled from a woman aged 25 to 39 who had been exposed to COVID-19. The CDR3 has the sequence CASSLGQGRHQPQHF. The DNA reads as follows: TGTGCCAGCAGTTTGGGACAGGGGCGACATCAGCCCCAGCATTTT. The CDR3, completed at both ends by the reference TRBV28 and TRBJ1-5 genes, gives the full variable domain DVKVTQSSRYLVKRTGEKVFLECVQDMDHENMFWYRQDPGLGLRLIYFSYDVKMKEKGDIPEGYSVSREKKERFSLILESASTNQTSMYLCASSLGQGRHQPQHFGDGTRLSIL.